The 24 T cell receptor beta chains given below trace back to one sample, sequenced in a study of cytomegalovirus exposure and HLA in healthy donors. PCR was performed using 60 Vbeta and 13 Jbeta primers. Only in-frame clones appear in the TCRdb table, and some are missing; sequencing was by immunoSEQ multiplex PCR. In the table there are about 90,000 clones, about nine tenths of which are singletons. Sequencing input: PBMCs. The receptors shown here come from a man in his late teens or twenties in good health and CMV-seronegative.

The rearrangement links TRBV7-2 to TRBJ2-5; tentative D call: TRBD2 (6 bases). The J call may be incorrect, as the DNA end agrees better with TRBJ2-7. The CDR3 extends over 15 amino acids. Looked up from germline, CDR1 is SGHTA and CDR2 is FQGNSA. In DNA form, the CDR3 reads TGTGCCAGCAGCTATAGCGGAATCGGCTCCTACGAGCAGTACTTC. Encoded protein: CASSYSGIGSYEQYF.

The V gene is TRBV11-1, the J gene TRBJ1-3; no clear D gene. V shed 6 bases and J shed 4 bases, with 13 bases lying between them. CDR3 length: 14 amino acids. From germline, CDR1 is SGHAT and CDR2 FQDESV (reference sequence). CDR3 sequence reads: CASSPHPTGNTIYF. DNA for the CDR3: TGTGCCAGCAGTCCTCATCCGACAGGAAACACCATATATTTT.

This clone was observed a few times. The rearrangement joins TRBV7-9 to TRBJ2-7; TRBD2 is a possible D gene (5 bases). This CDR3 comprises 14 residues. Germline V gene lookup returns CDR1 SEHNR and CDR2 FQNEAQ (reference sequence). V lost 4 bases to trimming and J lost 0 bases, with 10 bases between them. CDR3 nucleotides: TGTGCCAGCAGCTCCGGGATATACTCCTACGAGCAGTACTTC. It yields the protein CASSSGIYSYEQYF.

The gene calls are TRBV9 and TRBJ2-1; D unresolved. The CDR3 loop spans 17 amino acids. Germline V lookup: CDR1 SGDLS, CDR2 YYNGEE. Trimming removed 0 bases at V and 0 bases at J, with 13 bases between. Here the CDR3 reads CASSVELNPTSYNEQFF. The CDR3, as DNA: TGTGCCAGCAGCGTAGAACTGAACCCTACCTCCTACAATGAGCAGTTCTTC.

The chain combines TRBV19 with TRBJ2-7; 12 bases fit TRBD2. This CDR3 spans 16 amino acids. V lost 5 bases to trimming and J lost 6 bases; unmatched junction nucleotides: 11. Germline V lookup: CDR1 LNHDA, CDR2 SQIVND (reference sequence). CDR3: CASSSSRLAGAFEQYF. DNA for the CDR3: TGTGCCAGTAGTTCATCGAGACTAGCGGGAGCGTTCGAGCAGTACTTC. Together with reference TRBV19 and TRBJ2-7, the CDR3 gives the full variable domain: DGGITQSPKYLFRKEGQNVTLSCEQNLNHDAMYWYRQDPGQGLRLIYYSQIVNDFQKGDIAEGYSVSREKKESFPLTVTSAQKNPTAFYLCASSSSRLAGAFEQYFGPGTRLTVT.

Written as DNA, the CDR3 is TGCGCCAGCAGCCGAGGACTAGCGGACACAGATACGCAGTATTTT. Residues: CASSRGLADTDTQYF. The chain carries TRBV5-1 and TRBJ2-3, with 10 positions matching TRBD2. The length of the CDR3 is 15 residues. Germline values: CDR1 SGHRS, CDR2 YFSETQ. V was clipped by 4 bases and J by 2 bases; unmatched bases: 4. The whole variable domain, remainder taken from reference TRBV5-1 and TRBJ2-3, is KAGVTQTPRYLIKTRGQQVTLSCSPISGHRSVSWYQQTPGQGLQFLFEYFSETQRNKGNFPGRFSGRQFSNSRSEMNVSTLELGDSALYLCASSRGLADTDTQYFGPGTRLTVL.

The V gene is TRBV27, the J gene TRBJ2-7, with 9 bases aligning to TRBD2. This CDR3 comprises 14 residues. Germline trimming cut 5 bases from V and 0 bases from J; bases unmatched to any gene: 2. Germline values: CDR1 MNHEY, CDR2 SMNVEV (reference sequence). CDR3 coding DNA: TGTGCCAGCAGTATTAGCGGGAGCTCCTACGAGCAGTACTTC. This codes for CASSISGSSYEQYF.

This clone appeared a single time. The rearrangement links TRBV6-4 to TRBJ2-3, with 8 positions matching TRBD1. V was clipped by 5 bases and J by 1 base; unmatched bases: 8. The CDR3 contains 16 residues. Looked up from germline, CDR1 is MRHNA and CDR2 is SNTAGT. CDR3 sequence (DNA): TGTGCCAGCAGTACCACGACAGGGGATGGCACAGATACGCAGTATTTT. Translation gives CASSTTTGDGTDTQYF.

The rearrangement links TRBV21-1 to TRBJ2-3; TRBD2, as called in the table, went unchecked against the DNA. TRBV21-1 is noted as a pseudogene. The CDR3 extends over 15 amino acids. The CDR3 protein is CASSPPSREDDTQYF. The CDR3 DNA sequence: TGTGCCAGCAGCCCGCCGTCGCGGGAGGACGATACGCAGTATTTT.

The rearrangement links TRBV28 to TRBJ2-5; D gene ambiguous. The J call may be faulty, since TRBJ2-7 better matches the DNA end. Germline V CDR1 and CDR2: MDHEN, SYDVKM. The CDR3 loop spans 11 amino acids. In DNA, the CDR3 is TGTGCCAGCAGTTTAAATTACGAGCAGTACTTC. Its protein product is CASSLNYEQYF.

This chain joins TRBV5-1 and TRBJ2-7, with D perhaps TRBD2 (5 bases). V was trimmed by 3 bases and J by 1 base, leaving 11 bases between them. Germline V gene sequence: CDR1 SGHRS, CDR2 YFSETQ. The CDR3 extends over 14 amino acids. DNA of the CDR3: TGCGCCAGCAGCTCCGACGGGGTGTCCTACGAGCAGTACTTC. Translated, it gives CASSSDGVSYEQYF.

V usage is TRBV6-4 and J usage is TRBJ2-3, with 12 bases that match TRBD2. The junction had 6 bases not matched to a gene; V was cut back by 8 bases and J by 0 bases. The CDR3 totals 16 residues. Germline V gene sequence: CDR1 MRHNA, CDR2 SNTAGT. CDR3 bases: TGTGCCAGCGCTCCCGGGACTAGCGGGAGCACAGATACGCAGTATTTT. Translated, it gives CASAPGTSGSTDTQYF.

The J gene is TRBJ2-2, the V gene TRBV27, with 7 bases that match TRBD1. Per the germline V gene, CDR1 is MNHEY and CDR2 is SMNVEV (reference sequence). This CDR3 is built from 15 residues. With 8 bases clipped from V and 7 bases from J, the junction kept 13 bases outside the gene matches. The CDR3 DNA reads TGTGCCAGCCGCCGAACAGACAGGGCCGTCGGGGAGCTGTTTTTT. Amino acid sequence: CASRRTDRAVGELFF.

V is TRBV5-1 and J is TRBJ2-7; 9 nucleotides match TRBD1. CDR3 length: 14 amino acids. The germline gives CDR1 SGHRS, CDR2 YFSETQ. The V gene end was trimmed by 3 bases and the J gene end by 1 base; junction bases not matched to a gene: 2. The CDR3 nucleotides read TGCGCCAGCAGCTCCGGGACAGGGTCCTACGAGCAGTACTTC. Translated, it gives CASSSGTGSYEQYF.

The chain employs TRBV11-2 and TRBJ2-1; 11 nucleotides line up with TRBD2. The CDR3 has 16 amino acids. Germline trimming cut 5 bases from V and 6 bases from J; bases unmatched to any gene: 9. Germline CDR1 is SGHAT and CDR2 is FQNNGV. The CDR3 here is CASSPISGRAGNEQFF. In nucleotides, the CDR3 is TGTGCCAGCAGCCCGATTAGCGGGAGGGCGGGCAATGAGCAGTTCTTC.

V and J are TRBV7-2 and TRBJ1-2, with D possibly being TRBD1 (6 bases). Germline V CDR1 and CDR2: SGHTA, FQGNSA. V was clipped by 2 bases and J by 7 bases, with 11 bases between them. The CDR3 is 13 residues long. The CDR3 sequence: CASSLSGAFGYTF. The CDR3 region has the DNA TGTGCCAGCAGCTTATCAGGGGCCTTTGGCTACACCTTC.

The rearrangement uses TRBV7-9 and TRBJ1-3; the D is unclear. V dropped 3 bases and J dropped 0 bases, with 18 bases sitting between them. Germline CDR1 and CDR2: SEHNR and FQNEAQ (reference sequence). The CDR3 consists of 18 residues. The CDR3: CASSFDRGRGISGNTIYF. CDR3 sequence (DNA): TGTGCCAGCAGCTTCGATCGGGGAAGAGGGATCTCTGGAAACACCATATATTTT.

The rearrangement joins TRBV27 to TRBJ1-2; TRBD1 aligns across 9 bases. CDR3 length: 14 amino acids. V lost 3 bases to trimming and J lost 4 bases; unmatched junction nucleotides: 3. Germline V gene lookup returns CDR1 MNHEY and CDR2 SMNVEV (reference sequence). The CDR3 nucleotides read TGTGCCAGCAGTTTCGGACAGGGGAGCTATGGCTACACCTTC. Encoded protein: CASSFGQGSYGYTF.

V and J are TRBV10-3 and TRBJ2-7, with D perhaps TRBD2 (5 bases). Between the trimmed V and J ends, which lost 10 bases and 2 bases, there was a span of 18 bases. Germline lookup yields CDR1 ENHRY and CDR2 SYGVKD. The CDR3 spans 14 residues. Here the CDR3 DNA reads TGTGCCACGAGGCGAGGGCGTGAGGCCTACGAGCAGTACTTC. Translating gives CATRRGREAYEQYF.

The J gene is TRBJ2-3, the V gene TRBV4-3; weak D call: TRBD2 (6 bases). V lost 3 bases, J lost 8 bases, and 18 bases lay in between. The CDR3 sequence is 15 residues long. Germline CDR1 is LGHNA and CDR2 is YSLEER. CDR3 amino acids: CASSHSWGEFGTQYF. CDR3 nucleotides: TGCGCCAGCAGCCACTCATGGGGGGAATTTGGTACGCAGTATTTT.

V and J are TRBV5-5 and TRBJ2-3; D remains unclear. CDR1 is SGHKS and CDR2 is YYEKEE in the germline V gene (reference sequence). Trimming took 3 bases from V and 10 from J, leaving 18 bases between them. The CDR3 runs to 14 residues. The chain's CDR3 is CASSSSTPVFAQYF. The CDR3 region has the DNA TGTGCCAGCAGCTCCTCGACTCCGGTTTTTGCGCAGTATTTT.

V usage is TRBV7-2 and J usage is TRBJ2-2; D call uncertain. CDR1 and CDR2 (germline): SGHTA, FQGNSA. With 5 bases removed from V and 9 bases from J, the gap between germline ends came to 13 bases. CDR3 length equals 13 residues. CDR3 in DNA: TGTGCCAGCAGCCCTGGGCAGCTGAGGGAGCTGTTTTTT. Its translation is CASSPGQLRELFF. Together with reference TRBV7-2 and TRBJ2-2, the CDR3 gives the full variable domain: GAGVSQSPSNKVTEKGKDVELRCDPISGHTALYWYRQSLGQGLEFLIYFQGNSAPDKSGLPSDRFSAERTGGSVSTLTIQRTQQEDSAVYLCASSPGQLRELFFGEGSRLTVL.

The rearrangement uses TRBV18 and TRBJ2-1; 12 bases align to TRBD2. The CDR3 consists of 16 residues. Germline V lookup: CDR1 KGHSH, CDR2 LQKENI. The V segment lost 1 base and the J segment 8 bases; nucleotides outside the gene matches: 6. This CDR3 reads CASSPQRTSGIDEQFF. The CDR3 coding sequence is TGTGCCAGCTCACCACAACGGACTAGCGGGATCGATGAGCAGTTCTTC.

The gene calls are TRBV28 and TRBJ2-3, with 14 bases identical to TRBD2. In germline, CDR1 is MDHEN, CDR2 SYDVKM. V was clipped by 6 bases and J by 6 bases; unmatched bases: 5. This CDR3 region has 15 residues. In nucleotides, the CDR3 is TGTGCCAGCAGACCAAGGACTAGCGGGAGGGATACGCAGTATTTT. It specifies CASRPRTSGRDTQYF.